This T cell receptor beta chain was captured in a study of blood T cell repertoires in COVID-19. Across the study: The study drew acute and convalescent COVID-19 samples from the United States, Italy and Spain. In each case, the material was cDNA or gDNA derived from T cells, B-cell-depleted T cells, or PBMCs.

Per the original methods: Estimates of nucleated cell counts were drawn from the amplification of reference gene primers. Assay: immunoSEQ multiplex PCR; the TCRdb copy retains only in-frame clones and omits some. The V and J calls and clone size were taken over from that table, and D and trimming were inferred from the DNA. The top ten clones hold under 50% of a sample with tens of thousands of clones, roughly 78% of them seen once. Sequencing was carried out using peripheral blood. The TCR comes from a man older than 75 with active or convalescent COVID-19.

CDR3 sequence: CASSLLAGVHEQYF. The CDR3 DNA sequence: TGTGCCAGCAGCCTATTAGCGGGAGTTCACGAGCAGTACTTC. The J gene is TRBJ2-7, the V gene TRBV7-2; 9 bases are shared with TRBD2. V lost 5 bases, J lost 5 bases, and 7 bases stayed unmatched. Germline values: CDR1 SGHTA, CDR2 FQGNSA. This CDR3 has 14 amino acids.